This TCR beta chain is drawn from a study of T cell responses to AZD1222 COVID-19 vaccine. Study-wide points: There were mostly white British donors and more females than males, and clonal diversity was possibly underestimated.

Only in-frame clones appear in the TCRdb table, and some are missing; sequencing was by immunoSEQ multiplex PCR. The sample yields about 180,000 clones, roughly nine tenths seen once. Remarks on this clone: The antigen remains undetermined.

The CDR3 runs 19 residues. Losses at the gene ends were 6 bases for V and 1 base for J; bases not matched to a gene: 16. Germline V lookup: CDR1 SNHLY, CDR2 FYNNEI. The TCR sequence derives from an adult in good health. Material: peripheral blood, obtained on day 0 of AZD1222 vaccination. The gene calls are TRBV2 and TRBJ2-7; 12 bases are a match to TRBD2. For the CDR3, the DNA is TGTGCCAGCAGAAAAGGGCTAGCGGGAGGGACCTATGCATCCTACGAGCAGTACTTC. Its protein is CASRKGLAGGTYASYEQYF.